This T cell receptor (beta chain) was retrieved from a study of CD8 T cells in ankylosing spondylitis. Study results and caveats: Reports of some motif variants in reactive arthritis synovial fluid and blood predate this one. Significant enrichment of disease-linked clones was reportedly seen in matched ankylosing spondylitis synovial fluid. Seemingly characteristic of ankylosing spondylitis blood was a TCR beta motif consisting of about 8 highly homologous variants.

The CDR3 spans 13 residues. Germline assignment: CDR1 MNHEY and CDR2 SMNVEV (reference sequence). V was clipped by 10 bases and J by 5 bases, with 17 bases between them. MiXCR, run by TCRdb on the 5' RACE reads, gives a single entry per CDR3 protein. This sample has some 240,000 distinct CDR3 sequences, with just under 7.5% found just once. With regard to this clonotype: Antigen: not known.

The clonotype comes from a male donor with ankylosing spondylitis. Sequenced material: blood, either unsorted or a sorted T cell fraction (not recorded which). This chain connects TRBV27 to TRBJ2-5; D might be TRBD1 (6 bases). As DNA, the CDR3 is TGTGCCACCGCCTACAGGGTCGGGGAGACCCAGTACTTC. Protein sequence: CATAYRVGETQYF.